This is a list of T cell receptor beta chains from one sample in a study of PD-1 blockade in classical Hodgkin lymphoma. Libraries were prepared by immunoSEQ multiplex PCR; TCRdb keeps only in-frame clonotypes and omits some of them. This sample yields 25,000 or so clones, of which around 67% are seen a single time; about 12% belongs to the top ten. Sequenced material: peripheral blood mononuclear cells (PBMCs), taken before the second cycle of nivolumab. The receptors come from a human donor with classical Hodgkin lymphoma. Both conserved end residues are part of each CDR3. The order of the fields is clone size, V gene, J gene, D gene, CDR3 DNA, CDR3 protein. The D gene is left open where the match is weak. Size is omitted from some rows. Given values are once, few, many or a class for expanded clones.

NA	TRBV5-1	TRBJ2-7	NA	TGCGCCAGCAGCTACCGGGACCCTTGGGGTAACGAGCAGTACTTC	CASSYRDPWGNEQYF
few	TRBV10-2	TRBJ2-2	NA	TGCGCCAGCGGCCGGACTAATCCCGGGGAGCTGTTTTTT	CASGRTNPGELFF
NA	TRBV9	TRBJ2-7	TRBD2	TGTGCCAGCAGCGTAGACGGACTAGCCTACGAGCAGTACTTC	CASSVDGLAYEQYF
NA	TRBV7-2	TRBJ1-2	NA	TGTGCCAGCAGCTTTACGACGAATCAGGGCTACACCTTC	CASSFTTNQGYTF
NA	TRBV5-6	TRBJ2-1	NA	TGTGCCAGCAGCTTTGCCCTGAACGGGAATGAGCAGTTCTTC	CASSFALNGNEQFF
NA	TRBV28	TRBJ2-7	NA	TGTGCCAGCATTCGACACAGTATGAGCTCCTACGAGCAGTACTTC	CASIRHSMSSYEQYF
NA	TRBV2	TRBJ2-1	TRBD2	TGTGCCACCGTGGGGGATAGCGGGGGCCTCTACAATGAGCAGTTCTTC	CATVGDSGGLYNEQFF
few	TRBV30	TRBJ1-4	TRBD1	TGTGCCTCACTGCGGGACAGGGAAGAACTGTTTTTT	CASLRDREELFF
few	TRBV5-4	TRBJ2-3	NA	TGTGCCAGCAGCTTGGACAGGTTCACAGATACGCAGTATTTT	CASSLDRFTDTQYF
NA	TRBV5-1	TRBJ2-7	NA	TGCGCCAGCAGCTTGCTCGGAAGCTCCTACGAGCAGTACTTC	CASSLLGSSYEQYF
NA	TRBV5-6	TRBJ1-5	NA	TGTGCCAGCAGCTTGTTGGGGGACAATCAGCCCCAGCATTTT	CASSLLGDNQPQHF
NA	TRBV23-1	TRBJ2-5	NA	TGCGCCAGCAGTCAATCAGCCCCTGGGGGGGAGACCCAGTACTTC	CASSQSAPGGETQYF
NA	TRBV7-8	TRBJ2-3	NA	TGTGCCAGCAGCGTTAGGGGGGGGACGGGGAATACGCAGTATTTT	CASSVRGGTGNTQYF
NA	TRBV28	TRBJ1-2	NA	TGTGCCAGCAGCCCACCTCGACGGTCCTATGGCTACACCTTC	CASSPPRRSYGYTF
NA	TRBV5-6	TRBJ2-2	TRBD2	TGTGCCAGCAGCTTGCGGACTAGCGGGAGGGTAAACACCGGGGAGCTGTTTTTT	CASSLRTSGRVNTGELFF
many	TRBV29-1	TRBJ2-4	TRBD2	TGCAGCGCGGCCCTAGCGGGATTTTCCACGGTTCAGTACTTC	CSAALAGFSTVQYF
NA	TRBV21-1	TRBJ2-6	NA	TGTGCCAGCATAGGGACAGGGCCCCCTGGGGATGGGGCCAACGTCCTGACTTTC	CASIGTGPPGDGANVLTF
medium-sized	TRBV5-4	TRBJ2-5	TRBD2	TGTGCCAGCAGCTTGGATGGGACTAGGGGGGAGACCCAGTACTTC	CASSLDGTRGETQYF
medium-sized	TRBV19	TRBJ1-3	TRBD1	TGTGCCAGTAGCTGGAGGGGGACAGGCGACTCTGGAAACACCATATATTTT	CASSWRGTGDSGNTIYF
NA	TRBV19	TRBJ2-2	NA	TGTGCCAGTAGTATAGAAACAGCTACCGGGGAGCTGTTTTTT	CASSIETATGELFF
NA	TRBV30	TRBJ1-2	TRBD1	TGTGCCTGGAGCCCCGGGACAGGCCCCTATGGCTACACCTTC	CAWSPGTGPYGYTF
NA	TRBV27	TRBJ2-2	NA	TGTGCCAGCAGCCCAACTAGGGGGGCTCCTTGGATCGGGGAGCTGTTTTTT	CASSPTRGAPWIGELFF
few	TRBV7-2	TRBJ2-1	TRBD2	TGTGCCAGCAGCTTAGTTGGGACTAGCGGGGGGTCGAATGAGCAGTTCTTC	CASSLVGTSGGSNEQFF
NA	TRBV29-1	TRBJ2-2	NA	TGCAGCGTTGAGTTGGGTACCGGGGAGCTGTTTTTT	CSVELGTGELFF
NA	TRBV25-1	TRBJ1-6	TRBD1	TGTGCCAGCAGTGAGCGGACAGGGAGTAATTCACCCCTCCACTTT	CASSERTGSNSPLHF
NA	TRBV7-2	TRBJ2-7	NA	TGTGCCAGCAGCTCACAGGGCCGCATCTACGAGCAGTACTTC	CASSSQGRIYEQYF
NA	TRBV27	TRBJ1-1	NA	TGTGCCAGCAGTTTAACGGCGAACACTGAAGCTTTCTTT	CASSLTANTEAFF
NA	TRBV14	TRBJ2-7	TRBD2	TGTGCCAGCAGCCAAGTGGGACTAGCGGGCTCCTACGAGCAGTACTTC	CASSQVGLAGSYEQYF
medium-sized	TRBV6-5	TRBJ2-7	NA	TGTGCCAGCAGTTTCTACCGGGACTCCTACGAGCAGTACTTC	CASSFYRDSYEQYF
many	TRBV4-1	TRBJ1-6	NA	TGCGCCAGCAGCCAAGACAGGGTTACTTCACCCCTCCACTTT	CASSQDRVTSPLHF
few	TRBV4-3	TRBJ2-1	TRBD1	TGCGCCAGCAGCCCCCGGGACAGGGTGTCCTTTAGCTCCTACAATGAGCAGTTCTTC	CASSPRDRVSFSSYNEQFF
NA	TRBV11-2	TRBJ2-5	NA	TGTGCCAGCAGCTCAACCGGCGGGTTTTTGGAGACCCAGTACTTC	CASSSTGGFLETQYF
NA	TRBV29-1	TRBJ2-7	TRBD1	TGCAGCGTTGGTGGACAGGGCGACGAGCAGTACTTC	CSVGGQGDEQYF
NA	TRBV7-9	TRBJ2-7	TRBD1	TGTGCCAGCAGCTTATCCCCCGTGACAGGGGTCTACGAGCAGTACTTC	CASSLSPVTGVYEQYF
once	TRBV2	TRBJ2-3	NA	TGTGCCAGCGTACCGGGACCCAGGTCCACAGATACGCAGTATTTT	CASVPGPRSTDTQYF
NA	TRBV5-6	TRBJ2-1	TRBD2	TGTGCCAGCAGCTTCGTTCTGACTAGCGGCTCCTACAATGAGCAGTTCTTC	CASSFVLTSGSYNEQFF
NA	TRBV4-3	TRBJ2-2	NA	TGCGCCAGCAGCCAAGATGGGGGGGGCCTGAACACCGGGGAGCTGTTTTTT	CASSQDGGGLNTGELFF
NA	TRBV7-8	TRBJ1-4	NA	TGTGCCAGCAAGGGGAGTCGGACTAATGAAAAACTGTTTTTT	CASKGSRTNEKLFF
medium-sized	TRBV5-4	TRBJ2-1	TRBD2	TGTGCCAGCAGCCCCAAGGGACTAGCGGGGGGGCAAGGTGAGCAGTTCTTC	CASSPKGLAGGQGEQFF
NA	TRBV7-6	TRBJ1-3	NA	TGTGCCAGCAGCTTAGTCGCAGGACCCGCCGCTGGAAACACCATATATTTT	CASSLVAGPAAGNTIYF
NA	TRBV4-2	TRBJ2-7	NA	TGTGCCAGCAGCCAAGATGTTCTACTCTTCTACGAGCAGTACTTC	CASSQDVLLFYEQYF
NA	TRBV9	TRBJ1-5	NA	TGTGCCAGCAGCGTCGGTCCGGGGGGGACTAATCAGCCCCAGCATTTT	CASSVGPGGTNQPQHF
NA	TRBV5-1	TRBJ2-7	NA	TGCGCCAGCACCCCCGGATCTCTAGGGGACGAGCAGTACTTC	CASTPGSLGDEQYF
NA	TRBV27	TRBJ2-7	TRBD1	TGTGCCAGCAGCCCCTACCCCGTGACAGGGGGTTACGAGCAGTACTTC	CASSPYPVTGGYEQYF
NA	TRBV27	TRBJ2-7	NA	TGTGCCAGCAGTTTACATCGTATCACTTACGAGCAGTACTTC	CASSLHRITYEQYF
few	TRBV5-1	TRBJ1-1	NA	TGCGCCAGCAGCTTGGCCTCAGGGAGTGGGACTGAAGCTTTCTTT	CASSLASGSGTEAFF
NA	TRBV9	TRBJ2-2	NA	TGTGCCAGCAGCCCGGGGGCGCGCACCGGGGAGCTGTTTTTT	CASSPGARTGELFF
NA	TRBV9	TRBJ2-4	TRBD1	TGTGCCAGCAGCGAGACGACAGGGCGCGTAGCCAAAAACATTCAGTACTTC	CASSETTGRVAKNIQYF
NA	TRBV7-9	TRBJ2-1	TRBD1	TGTGCCAGCAGCCACCGGACGGGACAGGGAACGGATGAGCAGTTCTTC	CASSHRTGQGTDEQFF
NA	TRBV7-2	TRBJ2-5	NA	TGTGCCAGCAGCTTAGGGGGGGGGCCGGAGACCCAGTACTTC	CASSLGGGPETQYF